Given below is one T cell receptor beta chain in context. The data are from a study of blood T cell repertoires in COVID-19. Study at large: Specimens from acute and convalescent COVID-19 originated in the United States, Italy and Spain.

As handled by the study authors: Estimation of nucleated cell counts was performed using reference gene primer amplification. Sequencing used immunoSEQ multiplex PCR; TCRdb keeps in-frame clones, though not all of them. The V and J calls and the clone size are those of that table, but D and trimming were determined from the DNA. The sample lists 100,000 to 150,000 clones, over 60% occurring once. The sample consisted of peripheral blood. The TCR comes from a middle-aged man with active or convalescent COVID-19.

In nucleotides, the CDR3 is TGCAGTGCGAGTGGGACTTCGAACACCGGGGAGCTGTTTTTT. Translated: CSASGTSNTGELFF. The chain has TRBV20-1 and TRBJ2-2, with D possibly matching TRBD2 (6 bases). Trimming shortened V by 6 bases and J by 0 bases, and 11 bases separated the two germline ends. The CDR3 contains 14 residues. Germline assignment: CDR1 DFQATT and CDR2 SNEGSKA (reference sequence).